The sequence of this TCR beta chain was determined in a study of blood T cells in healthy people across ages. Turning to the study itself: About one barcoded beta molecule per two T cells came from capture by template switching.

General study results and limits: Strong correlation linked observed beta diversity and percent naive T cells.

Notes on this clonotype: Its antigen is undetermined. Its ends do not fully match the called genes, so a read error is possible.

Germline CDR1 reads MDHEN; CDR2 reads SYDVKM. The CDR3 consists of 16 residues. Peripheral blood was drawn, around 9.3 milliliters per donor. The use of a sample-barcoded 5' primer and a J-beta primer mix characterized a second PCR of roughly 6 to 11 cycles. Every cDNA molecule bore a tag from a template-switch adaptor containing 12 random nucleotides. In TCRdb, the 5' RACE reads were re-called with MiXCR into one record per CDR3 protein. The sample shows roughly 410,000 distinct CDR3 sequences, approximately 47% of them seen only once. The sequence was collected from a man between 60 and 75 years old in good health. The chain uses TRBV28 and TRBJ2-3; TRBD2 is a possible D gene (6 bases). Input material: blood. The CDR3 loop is CASSLPGGEGTDTQYF. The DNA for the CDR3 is TGTGCCAGCAGCCTCCCCGGGGGAGAGGGCACGGATACGCAGTATTTT.